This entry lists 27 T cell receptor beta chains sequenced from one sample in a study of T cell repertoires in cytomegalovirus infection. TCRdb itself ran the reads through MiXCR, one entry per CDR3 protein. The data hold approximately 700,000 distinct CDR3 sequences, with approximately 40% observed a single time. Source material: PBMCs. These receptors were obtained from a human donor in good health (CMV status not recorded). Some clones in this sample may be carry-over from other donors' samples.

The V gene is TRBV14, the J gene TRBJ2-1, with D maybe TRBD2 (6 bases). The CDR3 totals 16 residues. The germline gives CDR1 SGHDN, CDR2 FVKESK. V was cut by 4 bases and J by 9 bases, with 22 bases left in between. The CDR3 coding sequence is TGTGCCAGCAGCCCCCCCGGACTATTTTCTAGTGGTGAGCAGTTCTTC. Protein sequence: CASSPPGLFSSGEQFF.

CDR3 sequence (DNA): TGTGCCAGCAGTTTCGCAGGGCCCGGCTACACCTTC. Protein: CASSFAGPGYTF. J is TRBJ1-2 and V is TRBV12-3 or TRBV12-4; possible D gene TRBD1, 5 bases. Trimming left V 3 bases short and J 8 bases short, with 10 bases between. The CDR3 is made up of 12 amino acids.

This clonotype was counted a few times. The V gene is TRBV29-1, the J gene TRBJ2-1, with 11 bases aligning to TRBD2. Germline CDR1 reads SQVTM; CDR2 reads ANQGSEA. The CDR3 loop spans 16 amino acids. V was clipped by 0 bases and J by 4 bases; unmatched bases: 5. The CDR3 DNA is TGCAGCGTTGAAGAGACGCTAGCGGGGGGATACAATGAGCAGTTCTTC. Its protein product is CSVEETLAGGYNEQFF.

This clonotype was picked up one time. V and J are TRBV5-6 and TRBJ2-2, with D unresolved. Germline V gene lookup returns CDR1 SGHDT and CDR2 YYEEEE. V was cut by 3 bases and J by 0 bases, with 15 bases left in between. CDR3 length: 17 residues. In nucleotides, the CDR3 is TGTGCCAGCAGCTCGGACGGGTTGCAGACGAACACCGGGGAGCTGTTTTTT. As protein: CASSSDGLQTNTGELFF.

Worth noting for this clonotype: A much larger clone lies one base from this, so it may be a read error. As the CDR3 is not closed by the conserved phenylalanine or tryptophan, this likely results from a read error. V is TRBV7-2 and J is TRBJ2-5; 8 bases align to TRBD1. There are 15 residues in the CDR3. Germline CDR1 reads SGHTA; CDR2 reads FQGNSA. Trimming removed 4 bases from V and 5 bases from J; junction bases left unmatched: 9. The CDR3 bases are TGTGCCAGCAGCTCAACTCGGACAGGGTGGGAGACCCAGTACTTA. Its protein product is CASSSTRTGWETQYL.

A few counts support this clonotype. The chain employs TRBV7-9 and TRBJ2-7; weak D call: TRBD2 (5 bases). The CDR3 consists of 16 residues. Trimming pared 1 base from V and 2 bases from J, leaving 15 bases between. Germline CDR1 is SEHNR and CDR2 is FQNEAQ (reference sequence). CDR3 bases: TGTGCCAGCAGCTTAGTAGGTGGGAGTTCAACCTACGAGCAGTACTTC. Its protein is CASSLVGGSSTYEQYF.

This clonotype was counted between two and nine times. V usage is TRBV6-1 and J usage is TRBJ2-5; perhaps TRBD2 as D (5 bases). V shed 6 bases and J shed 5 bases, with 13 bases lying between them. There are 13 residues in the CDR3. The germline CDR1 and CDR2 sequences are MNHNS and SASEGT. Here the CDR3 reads CASRDSSWETQYF. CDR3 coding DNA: TGTGCCAGCAGGGACTCTAGCTGGGAGACCCAGTACTTC.

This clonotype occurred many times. This chain's CDR3 is CASSLTTTGAGNTIYF. CDR3 nucleotide sequence: TGTGCCAGCAGCCTAACAACGACAGGGGCGGGAAACACCATATATTTT. The chain is built from TRBV7-2 and TRBJ1-3; the match to TRBD1 covers 8 bases. There are 16 residues in the CDR3. In germline, CDR1 is SGHTA, CDR2 FQGNSA. The V and J ends lost 5 bases and 4 bases, in that order; junction bases with no gene match: 10.

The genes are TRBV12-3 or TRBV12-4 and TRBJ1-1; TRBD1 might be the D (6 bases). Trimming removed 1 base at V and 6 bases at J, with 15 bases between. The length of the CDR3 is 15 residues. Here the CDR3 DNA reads TGTGCCAGCAGTTTAGAAGCCAGGGGAGGGTCTGAAGCTTTCTTT. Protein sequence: CASSLEARGGSEAFF.

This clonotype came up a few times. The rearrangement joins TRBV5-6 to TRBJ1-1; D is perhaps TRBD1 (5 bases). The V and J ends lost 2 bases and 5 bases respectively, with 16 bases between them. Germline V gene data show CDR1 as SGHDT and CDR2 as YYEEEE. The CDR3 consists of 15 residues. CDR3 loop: CASSFLRGTGTEAFF. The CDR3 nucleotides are TGTGCCAGCAGCTTTCTGAGGGGAACGGGGACTGAAGCTTTCTTT.

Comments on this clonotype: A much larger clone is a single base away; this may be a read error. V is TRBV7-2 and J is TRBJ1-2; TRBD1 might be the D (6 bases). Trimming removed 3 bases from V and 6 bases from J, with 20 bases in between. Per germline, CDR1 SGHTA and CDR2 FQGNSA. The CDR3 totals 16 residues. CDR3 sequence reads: CASSFSKRWQGNGYTF. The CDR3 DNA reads TGTGCCAGCAGCTTCAGTAAGCGGTGGCAGGGGAATGGCTACACCTTC.

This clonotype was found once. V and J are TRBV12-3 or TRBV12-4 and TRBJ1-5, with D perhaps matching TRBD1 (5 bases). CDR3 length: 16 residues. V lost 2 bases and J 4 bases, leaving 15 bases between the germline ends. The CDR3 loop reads CASSLSSGMRNQPQHF. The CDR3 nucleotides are TGTGCCAGCAGTTTATCATCAGGGATGAGGAATCAGCCCCAGCATTTT.

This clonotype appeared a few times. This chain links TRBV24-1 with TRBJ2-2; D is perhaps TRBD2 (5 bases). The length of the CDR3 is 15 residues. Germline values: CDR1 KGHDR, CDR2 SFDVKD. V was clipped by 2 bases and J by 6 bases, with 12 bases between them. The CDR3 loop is CATSDSPGIAGELFF. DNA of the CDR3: TGTGCCACCAGTGATTCGCCGGGAATCGCCGGGGAGCTGTTTTTT.

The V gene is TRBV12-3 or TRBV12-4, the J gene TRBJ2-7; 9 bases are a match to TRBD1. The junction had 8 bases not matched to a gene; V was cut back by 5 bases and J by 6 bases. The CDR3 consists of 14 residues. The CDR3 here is CASSRQGGGSEQYF. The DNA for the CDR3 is TGTGCCAGCAGTCGACAGGGGGGTGGCTCCGAGCAGTACTTC.

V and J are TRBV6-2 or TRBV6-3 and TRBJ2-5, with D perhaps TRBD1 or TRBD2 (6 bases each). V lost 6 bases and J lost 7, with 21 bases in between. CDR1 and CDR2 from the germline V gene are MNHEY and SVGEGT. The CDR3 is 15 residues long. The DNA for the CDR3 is TGTGCCAGCAGACCCGGGGGCGACCTTTTTTGGACCCAGTACTTC. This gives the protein CASRPGGDLFWTQYF.

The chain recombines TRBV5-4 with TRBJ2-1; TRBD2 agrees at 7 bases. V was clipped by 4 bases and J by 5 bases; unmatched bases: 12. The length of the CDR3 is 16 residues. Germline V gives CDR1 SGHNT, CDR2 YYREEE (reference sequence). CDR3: CASSPRTSLHNNEQFF. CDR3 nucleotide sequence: TGTGCCAGCAGCCCTCGGACTAGTCTCCACAACAATGAGCAGTTCTTC.

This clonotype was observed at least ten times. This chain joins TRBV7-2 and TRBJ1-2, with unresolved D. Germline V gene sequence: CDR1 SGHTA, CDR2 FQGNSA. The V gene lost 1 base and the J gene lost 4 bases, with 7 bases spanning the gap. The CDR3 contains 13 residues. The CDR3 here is CASSLGPSYGYTF. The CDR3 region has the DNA TGTGCCAGCAGCTTAGGGCCGAGCTATGGCTACACCTTC.

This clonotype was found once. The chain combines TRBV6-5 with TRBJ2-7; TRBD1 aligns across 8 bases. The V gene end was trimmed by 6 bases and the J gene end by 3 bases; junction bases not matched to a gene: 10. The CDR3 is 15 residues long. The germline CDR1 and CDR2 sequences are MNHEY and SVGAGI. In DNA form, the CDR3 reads TGTGCCAGCAGCCCCCGGGACAGGCCAATCTACGAGCAGTACTTC. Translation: CASSPRDRPIYEQYF.

CDR3 residues: CASSWAGWGKSYTF. The CDR3 DNA is TGTGCCAGCAGTTGGGCAGGCTGGGGCAAGAGCTACACCTTC. The chain uses TRBV28 and TRBJ1-2, with D possibly being TRBD1 (5 bases). V was pared by 4 bases and J by 9 bases, with 18 bases between. Germline lookup yields CDR1 MDHEN and CDR2 SYDVKM. This CDR3 spans 14 amino acids.

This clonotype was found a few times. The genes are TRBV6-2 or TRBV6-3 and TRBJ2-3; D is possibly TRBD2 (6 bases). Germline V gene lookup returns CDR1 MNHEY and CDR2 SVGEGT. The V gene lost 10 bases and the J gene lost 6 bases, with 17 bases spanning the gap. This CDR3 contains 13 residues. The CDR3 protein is CATVQARGDTQYF. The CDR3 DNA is TGTGCCACCGTTCAAGCCCGGGGGGATACGCAGTATTTT.

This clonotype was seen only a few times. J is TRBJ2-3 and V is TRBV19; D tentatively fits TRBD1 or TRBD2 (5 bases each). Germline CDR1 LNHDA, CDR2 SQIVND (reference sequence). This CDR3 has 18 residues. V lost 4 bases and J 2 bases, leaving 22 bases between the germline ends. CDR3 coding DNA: TGTGCCAGTAGTAAGTCGGGACGGCCTCGGATATACACAGATACGCAGTATTTT. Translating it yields CASSKSGRPRIYTDTQYF.

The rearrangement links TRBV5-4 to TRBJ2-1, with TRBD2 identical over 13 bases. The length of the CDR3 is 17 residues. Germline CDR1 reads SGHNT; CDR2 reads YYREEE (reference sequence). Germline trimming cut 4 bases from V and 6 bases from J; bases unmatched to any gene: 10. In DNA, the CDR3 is TGTGCCAGCAGCCCCGGACTAGCGGGAGAATACCGCAATGAGCAGTTCTTC. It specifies CASSPGLAGEYRNEQFF.

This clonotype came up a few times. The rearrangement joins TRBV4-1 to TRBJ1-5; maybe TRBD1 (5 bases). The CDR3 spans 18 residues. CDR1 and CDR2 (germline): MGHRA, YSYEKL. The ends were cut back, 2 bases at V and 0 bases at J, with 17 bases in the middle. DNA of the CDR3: TGCGCCAGCAGCCAATTCTCATTAGGGGCCGATAGCAATCAGCCCCAGCATTTT. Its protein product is CASSQFSLGADSNQPQHF.

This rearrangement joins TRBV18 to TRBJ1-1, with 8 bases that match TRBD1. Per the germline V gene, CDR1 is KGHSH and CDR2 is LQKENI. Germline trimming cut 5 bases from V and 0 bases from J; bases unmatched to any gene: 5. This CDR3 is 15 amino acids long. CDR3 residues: CASSTGQGLNTEAFF. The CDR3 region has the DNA TGTGCCAGCTCAACAGGACAGGGCCTGAACACTGAAGCTTTCTTT.

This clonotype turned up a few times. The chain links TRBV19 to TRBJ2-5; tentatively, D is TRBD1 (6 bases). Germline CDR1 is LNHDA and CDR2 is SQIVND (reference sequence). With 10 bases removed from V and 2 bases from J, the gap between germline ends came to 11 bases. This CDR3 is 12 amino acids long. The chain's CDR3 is CATTTGQETQYF. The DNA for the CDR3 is TGTGCCACCACGACAGGTCAAGAGACCCAGTACTTC.

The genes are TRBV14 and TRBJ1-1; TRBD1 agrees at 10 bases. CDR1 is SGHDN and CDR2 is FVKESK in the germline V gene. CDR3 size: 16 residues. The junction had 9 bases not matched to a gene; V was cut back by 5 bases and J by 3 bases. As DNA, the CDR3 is TGTGCCAGCAGCTGGGGACAGGGGACAACGTACACTGAAGCTTTCTTT. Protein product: CASSWGQGTTYTEAFF.

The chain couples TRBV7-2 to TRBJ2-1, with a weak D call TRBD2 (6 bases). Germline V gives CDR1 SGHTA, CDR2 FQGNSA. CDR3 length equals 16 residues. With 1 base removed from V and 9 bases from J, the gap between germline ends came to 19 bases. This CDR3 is CASSLGRAGPVGEQFF. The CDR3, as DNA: TGTGCCAGCAGCTTAGGGCGTGCGGGGCCCGTGGGTGAGCAGTTCTTC.